Given below is one TCR beta chain in context. These data belong to a study of somatic mutations in cytotoxic T cells in rheumatoid arthritis. Sequencing was performed with immunoSEQ multiplex PCR; in TCRdb, only in-frame clones are kept and a portion is missing. Found here are just over 20,000 clones, about four fifths of them singletons; the top ten hold approximately 14%. After removal of 5 bases from V and 2 bases from J, the junction contained 5 bases not matched to a gene. The CDR3 consists of 15 residues. Looked up from germline, CDR1 is SEHNR and CDR2 is FQNEAQ (reference sequence). Sequencing used CD8+ T cells sorted from blood. V gene TRBV7-9 combines with J gene TRBJ2-1; 8 nucleotides agree with TRBD2. This receptor was obtained from an adult with rheumatoid arthritis. The CDR3: CASSPGRGAYNEQFF. CDR3 sequence (DNA): TGTGCCAGCAGCCCAGGGCGGGGGGCCTACAATGAGCAGTTCTTC.